This record concerns one T cell receptor beta chain sequence. No antigen is known for it. CDR1 is MNHEY, CDR2 SVGAGI, per germline. The J segment lost 4 bases and the V segment lost 6 bases, leaving 7 bases of the junction unmatched. This CDR3 comprises 15 residues. This entry belongs to a study of cytomegalovirus exposure and HLA in healthy donors. Study-wide results and limits: In an earlier analysis, about 87% or about 30%: the productive usage of most TCR beta V segments.

In the PCR, 60 Vbeta and 13 Jbeta primers were used. The method was immunoSEQ multiplex PCR; TCRdb's version includes in-frame clones alone and lacks a portion of them. This sample's table reports 120,000 to 150,000 clones. The sequence was obtained from a woman between 45 and 60 years old in good health and CMV-seronegative. Specimen: PBMCs. The chain carries TRBV6-5 and TRBJ2-1; 9 positions agree with TRBD1. This chain's CDR3 is CASSRTGGAYNEQFF. Written as DNA, the CDR3 is TGTGCCAGCAGCAGAACAGGGGGCGCTTACAATGAGCAGTTCTTC.